This T cell receptor (beta chain) was captured in a study of blood T cell repertoires in COVID-19. Study background: Collection of acute and convalescent COVID-19 samples took place in the United States, Italy and Spain. The analysed material was cDNA or gDNA that came from T cells, B-cell-depleted T cells, or PBMCs.

Germline CDR1 and CDR2: LGHDT and YNNKEL (reference sequence). V dropped 7 bases and J dropped 1 base, with 5 bases sitting between them. The CDR3 sequence is 13 residues long. With regard to this clone: Other DNA sequences within the sample encode an identical CDR3.

Source study methods: Estimated nucleated cell counts came from reference gene primer amplification. Method: immunoSEQ multiplex PCR; TCRdb's copy keeps in-frame clones and lacks some. That table supplies the V and J calls and clone size; D and trimming were determined from the DNA. The table has about 130,000 clones, around 88% seen once. V is TRBV3-1 (or the pseudogene TRBV3-2) and J is TRBJ2-6; no firm D call. Sequenced input: peripheral blood. The receptor comes from a man aged 50-60 years with acute or convalescent COVID-19. CDR3 in DNA: TGTGCCAGCACCAGTTCTGGGGCCAACGTCCTGACTTTC. Translating gives CASTSSGANVLTF.